This T cell receptor (beta chain) was sequenced during a study of shared clonotypes between healthy human individuals (TCRdb year 2020). About the investigation overall: The cohort comprised a couple of women and a few men aged 18 to 49 years. For each donor, three plates each were used for CD4 naive and CD4 memory, two plates were used for CD8 naive, and one plate was used for CD8 memory. The study deeply sequenced blood TCR repertoires of several healthy adults to estimate repertoire size and the extent of clonotype sharing between individuals. To increase sequencing depth and limit assay-specific biases, TCR repertoire library preparation and sequencing were carried out by different laboratories using diverse techniques. Each donor's leukapheresis produced roughly between about 0.8 and 10 billion PBMCs. Beyond this particular receptor, the publication reports: Sharing across four donors was observed for roughly 5% of naive CD4, over 3% of naive CD8, 2% to 2.5% of memory CD4, and less than 0.45% of memory CD8 clonotypes. Rarefaction of sorted-subset datasets indicated incomplete sequencing despite the large sequencing depth. Pairwise subsampling led to the expectation that sequencing depth would affect the degree of clonotype sharing among donors. Naive subsets generally had larger estimated clonotype richness than memory subsets. Clonotypes shared by all four sorted-subset donors showed higher generation probabilities than non-shared clonotypes. Only blood was sampled, and tissue TCR repertoires likely differ from those in blood. Because the study included only a small number of donors, the genetic and exposure-history diversity represented was limited.

A distance of 16 bases separates the germline ends of V and J, which lose 7 bases and 3 bases respectively. CDR1 and CDR2 are read off the germline V gene (reference sequence) as LNHDA and SQIVND. Counted from cysteine to phenylalanine, this CDR3 has 15 amino acids. The entry retains the CDR3 DNA only, 45 bases that are in frame from base 1. Of note for this clone: It lacks a known antigen. No qualities accompany the bases; no much larger clone lies one base away.

Using the deep immunoSEQ assay, TCR CDR3 regions were amplified from genomic DNA by multiplex PCR. For each cell subset, the extracted genomic DNA was distributed evenly across all wells of several immunoSEQ 96-well plates, and each plate served as one replicate. For sorted subsets, around 200 ng genomic DNA, equal to some 28,000 T cell genomes, was loaded into each replicate PCR. Purified libraries were measured with a Qubit 3.0 fluorometer, size-checked on a Bioanalyzer 2100, and measured again with the KAPA Library Quantification kit. A separate single-read 150-cycle Illumina NextSeq 550 flow cell was used to sequence each immunoSEQ 96-well plate. Processing in the source paper ran as follows. Because the immunoSEQ output included only junctional sequences and no quality scores, the filtering could not be the same as the filtering used for full-length reads. To assign V/J genes and CDR3, sequences were annotated against IMGT germline references using PyIR, a Python wrapper for IgBLAST v1.9. Reads were removed for weak V/J assignments (E-value above 1e-6), missing CDR3, stop codons, out-of-frame junctions, or ambiguous translated residues. V3J clonotypes were defined by identical inferred V gene, J gene, and CDR3 amino acid sequence. Percentage overlap between repertoires was calculated by dividing the number of shared unique clonotypes by the size of the smaller repertoire. Three approaches were used to assess repertoire richness: RTK rarefaction, the Chao1 estimator, and Recon v2.1 estimates of unobserved clonotypes. For all TCRbeta clonotypes obtained by the gDNA method from a few donors, generation probabilities were computed with OLGA. TCRdb retrieved this table from immuneACCESS and kept in-frame rearrangements only. Not all clones are present; in checked studies, unresolved V genes account for under half, and no reason is known for the remainder. Clone size and the V and J calls come from that table; the DNA yielded D and trimming. Here the sample has about 2 million clones; approximately 95% occur a single time. 1% to 1.5% of the sample is in the top ten clones.

CD8 naive samples were CD45RO-negative cells positively selected for CCR7, giving a CD45RA+CCR7+ population that excluded TemRA cells. Donors were healthy HIV-negative adults with no recently reported acute infections or vaccinations. Only Caucasian adults living in Nashville, Tennessee, USA were represented among the donors. Blood was obtained by leukapheresis, after which PBMCs were separated by Ficoll-Histopaque density gradient centrifugation and cryopreserved in liquid nitrogen vapor phase. Analytical flow cytometry was used to check the purity and quantity of each magnetically sorted T cell population. From each sorted fraction, genomic DNA was isolated and quantified by UV absorbance on a Nanodrop 2000c.

The chain is made from TRBV19 and TRBJ2-1; the D gene is perhaps TRBD1 or TRBD2, each of them matching over 5 bases. The sequenced sample was naive CD8+ T cells sorted from blood. In light of the paper, this sample's cell subset or site label describes: CD45RA+CCR7+. This sequence originates from a man younger than 35 in good health. The CDR3 protein: CASTLRGGGYNEQFF. The nucleotide sequence reads TGTGCCAGTACCCTTCGGGGCGGAGGCTACAATGAGCAGTTCTTC.